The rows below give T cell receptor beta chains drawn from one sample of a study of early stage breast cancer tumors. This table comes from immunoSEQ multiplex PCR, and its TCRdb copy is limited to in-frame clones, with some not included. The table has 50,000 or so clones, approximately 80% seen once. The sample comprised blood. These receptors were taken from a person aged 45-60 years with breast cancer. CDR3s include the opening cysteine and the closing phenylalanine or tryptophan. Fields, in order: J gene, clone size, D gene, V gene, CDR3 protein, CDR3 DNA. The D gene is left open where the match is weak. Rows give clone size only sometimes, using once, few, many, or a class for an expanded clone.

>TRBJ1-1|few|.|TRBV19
CASSIDGRRNTEAFF
TGTGCCAGTAGTATAGACGGCAGGAGGAACACTGAAGCTTTCTTT
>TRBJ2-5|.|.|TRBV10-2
CASSDERSGAQYF
TGCGCCAGCAGTGATGAAAGGTCAGGGGCCCAGTACTTC
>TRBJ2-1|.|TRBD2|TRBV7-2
CASSLAYLAGDNEQFF
TGTGCCAGCAGCTTAGCTTACCTAGCGGGGGACAATGAGCAGTTCTTC
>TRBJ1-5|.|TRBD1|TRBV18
CASSAQGGNSNQPQHF
TGTGCCAGCTCAGCCCAGGGGGGTAATAGCAATCAGCCCCAGCATTTT
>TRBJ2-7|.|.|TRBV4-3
CASSQEWTSFYEQYF
TGCGCCAGCAGCCAAGAATGGACTTCTTTCTACGAGCAGTACTTC
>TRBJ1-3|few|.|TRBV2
CASRGLDSGNTIYF
TGTGCCAGCCGTGGGCTCGACTCTGGAAACACCATATATTTT
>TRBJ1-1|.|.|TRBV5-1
CASSSQTGFNTEAFF
TGCGCCAGCAGCTCCCAGACAGGATTTAACACTGAAGCTTTCTTT
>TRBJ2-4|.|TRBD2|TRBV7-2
CASSFRGGGVAKNIQYF
TGTGCCAGCAGCTTTAGGGGCGGGGGGGTAGCCAAAAACATTCAGTACTTC
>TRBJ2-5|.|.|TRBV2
CASSGRGSQETQYF
TGTGCCAGCAGTGGCCGAGGTTCACAAGAGACCCAGTACTTC
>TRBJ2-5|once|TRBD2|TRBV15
CATSRVDSGGTQYF
TGTGCCACCAGCAGAGTGGACAGCGGGGGGACCCAGTACTTC
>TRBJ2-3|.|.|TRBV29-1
CSVGRPTDTQYF
TGCAGCGTTGGACGCCCCACAGATACGCAGTATTTT
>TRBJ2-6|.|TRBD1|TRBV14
CASSHPSSGDRVTGANVLTF
TGTGCCAGCAGCCATCCTTCATCTGGGGACAGGGTGACTGGGGCCAACGTCCTGACTTTC
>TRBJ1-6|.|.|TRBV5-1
CASTWGGADNSPLHF
TGCGCCAGCACCTGGGGAGGGGCCGACAATTCACCCCTCCACTTT
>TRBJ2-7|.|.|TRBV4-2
CASSQGLLDSYEQYF
TGTGCCAGCAGCCAAGGTTTACTCGATTCCTACGAGCAGTACTTC
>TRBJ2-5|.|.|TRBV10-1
CALRRPREQYF
TGCGCCCTCAGGAGACCACGGGAGCAGTACTTC
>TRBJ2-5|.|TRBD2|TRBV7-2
CASSLGLAGGETQYF
TGTGCCAGCAGCTTAGGGCTAGCGGGAGGGGAGACCCAGTACTTC
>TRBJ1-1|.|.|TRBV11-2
CASSLGGENTEAFF
TGTGCCAGCAGCTTAGGTGGAGAGAACACTGAAGCTTTCTTT
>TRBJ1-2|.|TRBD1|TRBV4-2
CASSQATGRGQRGYTF
TGTGCCAGCAGCCAGGCTACGGGCAGGGGGCAGCGTGGCTACACCTTC
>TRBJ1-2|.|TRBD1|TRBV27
CASAHRDRVGGYTF
TGTGCCAGCGCCCACCGGGACAGGGTGGGTGGCTACACCTTC
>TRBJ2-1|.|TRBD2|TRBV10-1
CASSPGLAGEQFF
TGCGCCAGCAGCCCAGGACTAGCGGGAGAGCAGTTCTTC
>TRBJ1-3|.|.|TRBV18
CASSPLSGGGSSGNTIYF
TGTGCCAGCTCACCCCTATCGGGGGGGGGTTCGTCTGGAAACACCATATATTTT
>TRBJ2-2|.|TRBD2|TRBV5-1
CASSGGLAYTGELFF
TGCGCCAGCAGCGGGGGACTAGCTTACACCGGGGAGCTGTTTTTT
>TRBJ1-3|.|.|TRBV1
CTSSFRPGGMNTIYF
TGCACCAGCAGCTTTCGGCCGGGGGGCATGAACACCATATATTTT
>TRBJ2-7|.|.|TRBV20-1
CSATDGYEQYF
TGCAGTGCTACCGACGGCTACGAGCAGTACTTC
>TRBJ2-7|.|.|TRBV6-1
CASSVGPQAGVEQYF
TGTGCCAGCAGTGTCGGGCCCCAGGCAGGTGTCGAGCAGTACTTC
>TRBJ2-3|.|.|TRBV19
CASSIRADTQYF
TGTGCCAGTAGTATAAGGGCAGATACGCAGTATTTT
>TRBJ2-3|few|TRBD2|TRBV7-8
CASSFLAGGTDTQYF
TGTGCCAGCAGCTTCCTAGCGGGGGGGACAGATACGCAGTATTTT
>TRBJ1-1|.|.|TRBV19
CASSIKTGWVAFF
TGTGCCAGTAGTATCAAAACAGGGTGGGTCGCTTTCTTT
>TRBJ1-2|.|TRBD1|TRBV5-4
CASSLDGQGYGYTF
TGTGCCAGCAGCTTGGATGGACAGGGCTATGGCTACACCTTC
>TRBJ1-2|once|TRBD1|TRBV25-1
CASSGGQGTYGYTF
TGTGCCAGCAGTGGGGGACAGGGGACGTATGGCTACACCTTC
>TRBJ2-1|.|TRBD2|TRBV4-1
CASSQGTSGGRQFF
TGCGCCAGCAGCCAAGGGACCAGCGGGGGCCGTCAGTTCTTC
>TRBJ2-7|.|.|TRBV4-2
CASSHLSSSYEQYF
TGTGCCAGCAGCCACCTCTCAAGCTCCTACGAGCAGTACTTC
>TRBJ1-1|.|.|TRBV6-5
CASSYRQGRSRAFF
TGTGCCAGCAGTTACAGGCAGGGGCGGTCTCGGGCTTTCTTT
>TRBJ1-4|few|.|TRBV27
CASSPPGSNEKLFF
TGTGCCAGCAGTCCCCCGGGAAGTAATGAAAAACTGTTTTTT
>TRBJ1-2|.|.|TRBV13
CASSPGVNYGYTF
TGTGCCAGCAGTCCAGGGGTTAACTATGGCTACACCTTC
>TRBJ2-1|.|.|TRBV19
CASLRGPTNEQFF
TGTGCCAGTTTAAGAGGGCCCACGAATGAGCAGTTCTTC
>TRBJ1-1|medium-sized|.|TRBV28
CASRYPTGDYTEAFF
TGTGCCAGCAGGTACCCGACGGGGGACTACACTGAAGCTTTCTTT
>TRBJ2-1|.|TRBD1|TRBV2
CASRGDRVPTNEQFF
TGTGCCAGCAGGGGGGACAGGGTTCCCACCAATGAGCAGTTCTTC
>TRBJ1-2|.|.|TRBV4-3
CASSQARQVLGTSYGYTF
TGCGCCAGCAGCCAGGCCAGACAGGTTCTGGGGACAAGTTATGGCTACACCTTC
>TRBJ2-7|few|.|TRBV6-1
CASKPLRGRLREQYF
TGTGCCAGCAAGCCCCTTAGGGGCCGCCTACGCGAGCAGTACTTC
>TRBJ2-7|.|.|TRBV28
CASSLAAVDSYEQYF
TGTGCCAGCAGTTTAGCGGCAGTAGACTCCTACGAGCAGTACTTC
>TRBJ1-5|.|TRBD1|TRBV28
CASQGADQPQHF
TGTGCCAGTCAGGGGGCCGATCAGCCCCAGCATTTT
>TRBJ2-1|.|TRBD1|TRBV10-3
CASNQGQGYYNEQFF
TGTGCCTCCAATCAGGGACAGGGGTACTACAATGAGCAGTTCTTC
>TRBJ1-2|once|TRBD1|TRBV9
CASSASTGADYGYTF
TGTGCCAGCAGCGCTTCGACAGGGGCCGACTATGGCTACACCTTC
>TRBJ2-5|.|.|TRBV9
CASSRGGYQETQYF
TGTGCCAGCAGCCGCGGAGGGTACCAAGAGACCCAGTACTTC
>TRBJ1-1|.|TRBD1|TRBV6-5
CASSYHPTGDTEAFF
TGTGCCAGCAGTTACCATCCGACAGGGGACACTGAAGCTTTCTTT
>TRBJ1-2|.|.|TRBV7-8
CASSSTDSSSLYGYTF
TGTGCCAGCAGCTCAACGGACAGCTCCTCCCTTTATGGCTACACCTTC
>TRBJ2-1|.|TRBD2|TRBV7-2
CASSYTSGGVYNEQFF
TGTGCCAGCAGTTATACTAGCGGGGGTGTTTACAATGAGCAGTTCTTC
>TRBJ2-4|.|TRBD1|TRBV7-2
CASSPKGADWLAKNIQYF
TGTGCCAGCAGCCCAAAGGGGGCAGATTGGCTAGCCAAAAACATTCAGTACTTC
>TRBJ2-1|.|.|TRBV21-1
CASSGQASSYNEQFF
TGTGCCAGCAGCGGACAGGCTAGCTCCTACAATGAGCAGTTCTTC
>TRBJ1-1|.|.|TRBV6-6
CASSYSPEGQDTEAFF
TGTGCCAGCAGTTACTCTCCGGAGGGGCAGGACACTGAAGCTTTCTTT
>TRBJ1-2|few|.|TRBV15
CATSNRDVYGYTF
TGTGCCACCAGCAACAGGGATGTCTATGGCTACACCTTC